This T cell receptor (beta chain) was observed in a study of ipilimumab plus nivolumab after autologous stem cell transplantation. Starting 14 to 28 days after autologous transplant, ipilimumab 1 mg/kg was given. Dosing: nivolumab 3 mg/kg IV, weeks 1, 4, 7, 10, then every two weeks to week 26. Repertoires were generated with immunoSEQ multiplex PCR, while TCRdb's copy carries only in-frame clones and drops some. The profile shows about 84,000 clones, more than 80% of them singletons. Regarding the study as a whole: Authors suggest TCR repertoire, Treg phenotype and gut microbiota support further study.

On this clone itself: The antigen is unknown.

The germline V gene has CDR1 SGHKS and CDR2 YYEKEE (reference sequence). The CDR3 contains 14 residues. Trimming removed 3 bases from V and 4 bases from J; junction bases left unmatched: 5. This specimen was PBMCs, taken in a trial of ipilimumab plus nivolumab as post-transplant consolidation. The chain has TRBV5-5 and TRBJ1-2, with 8 bases matching TRBD1. This TCR was sampled from a male donor with diffuse large B-cell lymphoma. CDR3 nucleotide sequence: TGTGCCAGCAGCTCGGGACAGGCCCTCTATGGCTACACCTTC. Residues: CASSSGQALYGYTF.